The 13 T cell receptor beta chains given below trace back to one sample, sequenced in a study of immune characterization of retroperitoneal liposarcoma. TCRdb fed the PCR reads into MiXCR, producing one record per CDR3 protein. The table lists about 7,300 distinct CDR3 sequences, around 29% of them singletons. Sequencing was done on a sample of blood. These receptors originate from a male donor with retroperitoneal liposarcoma.

This clonotype is a singleton in its sample. The rearrangement uses TRBV10-3 and TRBJ2-1; 7 positions agree with TRBD2. The ends lost 5 bases at V and 3 bases at J; junction bases unmatched: 7. Germline loops: CDR1 ENHRY, CDR2 SYGVKD. This CDR3 region has 15 residues. DNA for the CDR3: TGTGCCATCAGTCCCGCTGCGGGGGTCTACAATGAGCAGTTCTTC. It encodes CAISPAAGVYNEQFF.

This clonotype was detected ten times or more. The chain recombines TRBV11-1 with TRBJ2-7; no reliable D call. This CDR3 spans 13 amino acids. From germline, CDR1 is SGHAT and CDR2 FQDESV (reference sequence). V was cut by 4 bases and J by 0 bases, with 7 bases left in between. The CDR3 here is CASSSDGSYEQYF. The CDR3 DNA reads TGTGCCAGCAGCTCGGACGGCTCCTACGAGCAGTACTTC.

In its sample, this clonotype was seen many times. The chain combines TRBV27 with TRBJ2-1; 10 bases map to TRBD2. With 5 bases clipped from V and 6 bases from J, the junction kept 13 bases outside the gene matches. The CDR3 is 17 residues long. Germline CDR1 MNHEY, CDR2 SMNVEV (reference sequence). The DNA for the CDR3 is TGTGCCAGCAGTCAGTCCCACCTAGCGGGAGTAATCAATGAGCAGTTCTTC. Protein: CASSQSHLAGVINEQFF.

The chain recombines TRBV12-3 or TRBV12-4 with TRBJ2-2; D is unresolved. Trimming removed 5 bases at V and 1 base at J, with 8 bases between. This CDR3 is 14 amino acids long. The CDR3 loop reads CASSPGRNTGELFF. The CDR3 bases are TGTGCCAGCAGTCCGGGCAGGAACACCGGGGAGCTGTTTTTT.

The chain carries TRBV27 and TRBJ1-1, with 9 bases matching TRBD1. Germline V lookup: CDR1 MNHEY, CDR2 SMNVEV (reference sequence). V lost 5 bases, J lost 5 bases, and 6 bases stayed unmatched. This CDR3 contains 14 residues. The CDR3 sequence is CASSRGQGRTEAFF. DNA for the CDR3: TGTGCCAGCAGTCGAGGACAGGGGAGAACTGAAGCTTTCTTT.

This clonotype is labeled as medium-sized (0.01 to 0.1%). The rearrangement uses TRBV12-3 or TRBV12-4 and TRBJ2-7, with D tentatively TRBD1 (6 bases). The CDR3 is 14 amino acids. V was trimmed by 3 bases and J by 0 bases, leaving 9 bases between them. As DNA, the CDR3 is TGTGCCAGCAGTTTGGACAGAAGCTCCTACGAGCAGTACTTC. It is translated as CASSLDRSSYEQYF.

This clonotype was seen more than once but under ten times. CDR3 bases: TGTGCCAGCAGCCCAGGGGTCGGTGTGCAGGTTGATGAGCAGTTCTTC. The encoded protein is CASSPGVGVQVDEQFF. The chain combines TRBV11-3 with TRBJ2-1; D possibly corresponds to TRBD1 (6 bases). The germline gives CDR1 SGHNT, CDR2 YENEEA. Trimming shortened V by 5 bases and J by 8 bases, and 22 bases separated the two germline ends. This CDR3 has 16 residues.

The rearrangement joins TRBV7-6 to TRBJ2-1; a possible D gene is TRBD1 (6 bases). Germline V CDR1 and CDR2: SGHVS, FNYEAQ. Trimming pared 7 bases from V and 13 bases from J, leaving 26 bases between. The CDR3 is 15 amino acids. CDR3 in amino acids: CASTPLGAVQETQFF. As DNA, the CDR3 is TGTGCCAGCACCCCCCTGGGGGCCGTCCAAGAGACCCAGTTCTTC.

The chain recombines TRBV6-1 with TRBJ2-4; a possible D gene is TRBD1 (6 bases). CDR3 length: 13 amino acids. The germline CDR1 and CDR2 sequences are MNHNS and SASEGT. V was shortened by 6 bases and J by 0 bases, with 6 bases between the two germline ends. CDR3 in DNA: TGTGCCAGCAGCAGGGGAGCCAAAAACATTCAGTACTTC. Translating gives CASSRGAKNIQYF.

This chain connects TRBV11-3 to TRBJ2-1; 8 bases are a match to TRBD2. The CDR3 has 19 residues. The junction had 20 bases not matched to a gene; V was cut back by 5 bases and J by 5 bases. Germline assignment: CDR1 SGHNT and CDR2 YENEEA. The CDR3 DNA follows: TGTGCCAGCAGCGCCCAAGGGCGGGGGGTGCCCTCGGGTCACAATGAGCAGTTCTTC. Amino acids: CASSAQGRGVPSGHNEQFF.

Many counts were recorded for this clonotype. The J gene is TRBJ1-2, the V gene TRBV7-2; perhaps TRBD1 as D (5 bases). The CDR3 has 13 amino acids. V lost 0 bases, J lost 3 bases, and 5 bases lay in between. Looked up from germline, CDR1 is SGHTA and CDR2 is FQGNSA. The CDR3 here is CASSLARDYGYTF. For the CDR3, the DNA is TGTGCCAGCAGCTTAGCCAGGGACTATGGCTACACCTTC.

V and J are TRBV5-3 and TRBJ2-1; 8 bases line up with TRBD2. TRBV5-3 is an ORF, with its function uncertain. This CDR3 has 18 amino acids. The trim removed 0 bases at V and 7 bases at J, leaving 15 bases unmatched. CDR3 nucleotides: TGTGCCAGAAGCTTGGTCGTACACCCGAGACTAGCGAATAATGAGCAGTTCTTC. Translating it yields CARSLVVHPRLANNEQFF.

The chain has TRBV12-5 and TRBJ2-3; 10 bases fit TRBD2. V shed 0 bases and J 8 bases; nucleotides not matched to a gene: 14. Germline V gene sequence: CDR1 LGHNT, CDR2 FRNRAP. This CDR3 is 18 amino acids long. As DNA, the CDR3 is TGTGCTAGTGGTTTGGTACTGGGGGAGGCGAGCGGGGGGGTTACGCAGTATTTT. Its translation is CASGLVLGEASGGVTQYF.